Each of the 23 T cell receptor beta chains below was sequenced from the same sample in a study. MiXCR, applied by TCRdb to the RT-PCR reads, yields one record per CDR3 protein. The sample carries 550,000 to 750,000 distinct CDR3 sequences, 13% to 15% recorded once. What was sequenced was memory CD4+ T cells from blood. The receptors come from a female donor in good health, serving as a healthy control.

This clonotype came up a few times. The J gene is TRBJ2-1, the V gene TRBV7-2; 7 bases line up with TRBD2. CDR1 SGHTA and CDR2 FQGNSA come from the germline V gene. V gave up 6 bases and J gave up 10 bases; unmatched junction bases: 12. This CDR3 has 14 residues. CDR3 loop: CASRAGLTSAEQFF. The CDR3 nucleotides read TGTGCCAGCAGGGCGGGACTAACCTCGGCGGAGCAGTTCTTC.

This sequence joins TRBV7-2 and TRBJ1-5; D is perhaps TRBD1 (6 bases). Trimming shortened V by 0 bases and J by 7 bases, and 13 bases separated the two germline ends. This CDR3 comprises 15 residues. CDR1 SGHTA and CDR2 FQGNSA come from the germline V gene. The CDR3 DNA reads TGTGCCAGCAGCTTAGCGCCCAGGGGAGGGCAGCCCCAGCATTTT. This sequence encodes CASSLAPRGGQPQHF. The whole variable domain, remainder taken from reference TRBV7-2 and TRBJ1-5, is GAGVSQSPSNKVTEKGKDVELRCDPISGHTALYWYRQSLGQGLEFLIYFQGNSAPDKSGLPSDRFSAERTGGSVSTLTIQRTQQEDSAVYLCASSLAPRGGQPQHFGDGTRLSIL.

This clonotype has more than one count but fewer than ten. The chain is built from TRBV9 and TRBJ2-2, with D maybe TRBD2 (7 bases). Between the trimmed V and J ends, which lost 4 bases and 3 bases, there was a span of 16 bases. Germline V gene lookup returns CDR1 SGDLS and CDR2 YYNGEE. The CDR3 has 16 amino acids. CDR3 amino acids: CASSPLGAGDTGELFF. The CDR3 DNA is TGTGCCAGCAGCCCACTGGGGGCGGGAGACACCGGGGAGCTGTTTTTT.

The chain has TRBV6-1 and TRBJ1-1, with D unclear. The CDR3 consists of 12 residues. V lost 5 bases, J lost 4 bases, and 8 bases lay in between. Per germline, CDR1 MNHNS and CDR2 SASEGT. In nucleotides, the CDR3 is TGTGCCAGCAGTCAGATCGTCACTGAAGCTTTCTTT. Protein product: CASSQIVTEAFF.

This sequence joins TRBV7-9 and TRBJ2-3; 8 nucleotides align to TRBD1. The junction had 8 bases not matched to a gene; V was cut back by 5 bases and J by 1 base. The V gene's germline CDR1 is SEHNR and CDR2 FQNEAQ (reference sequence). This CDR3 has 16 residues. CDR3 loop: CASSPDRGGRTDTQYF. In DNA form, the CDR3 reads TGTGCCAGCAGCCCTGACAGGGGAGGTCGCACAGATACGCAGTATTTT. Full variable domain (outside the CDR3, taken from reference TRBV7-9 and TRBJ2-3): DTGVSQNPRHKITKRGQNVTFRCDPISEHNRLYWYRQTLGQGPEFLTYFQNEAQLEKSRLLSDRFSAERPKGSFSTLEIQRTEQGDSAMYLCASSPDRGGRTDTQYFGPGTRLTVL.

This chain uses TRBV11-2 with TRBJ2-4; unclear D gene. V dropped 1 base and J dropped 7 bases, with 5 bases sitting between them. The CDR3 spans 12 residues. Germline lookup yields CDR1 SGHAT and CDR2 FQNNGV. The DNA for the CDR3 is TGTGCCAGCAGCTTAGTACCCAACATTCAGTACTTC. This encodes CASSLVPNIQYF.

To note about this clonotype: This may stem from a read error, because a much larger clone lies one nucleotide away. The chain has TRBV28 and TRBJ2-1, with 10 bases fitting TRBD2. This CDR3 is 14 amino acids long. CDR1 is MDHEN and CDR2 is SYDVKM in the germline V gene. V was pared by 3 bases and J by 9 bases, with 5 bases of the junction left unmatched. The CDR3 here is CASSLASGSSEQFF. The DNA for the CDR3 is TGTGCCAGCAGTTTGGCTAGCGGGAGTAGTGAGCAGTTCTTC.

This clonotype was found many times. The chain combines TRBV20-1 with TRBJ2-3; D remains unclear. From germline, CDR1 is DFQATT and CDR2 SNEGSKA (reference sequence). The V end was cut by 3 bases, the J end by 4 bases, with 11 bases between. This CDR3 region has 13 residues. The chain's CDR3 is CSARAPTPDTQYF. The CDR3 nucleotides are TGCAGTGCTAGGGCCCCCACCCCAGATACGCAGTATTTT.

This sequence joins TRBV9 and TRBJ1-1; 10 nucleotides align to TRBD1. Germline V gene data show CDR1 as SGDLS and CDR2 as YYNGEE. CDR3 length: 15 residues. Trimming removed 0 bases from V and 3 bases from J; junction bases left unmatched: 2. The chain's CDR3 is CASSVVGTGDTEAFF. The DNA for the CDR3 is TGTGCCAGCAGCGTAGTTGGGACAGGGGACACTGAAGCTTTCTTT. Full variable domain (remainder filled in from reference TRBV9 and TRBJ1-1): DSGVTQTPKHLITATGQRVTLRCSPRSGDLSVYWYQQSLDQGLQFLIQYYNGEERAKGNILERFSAQQFPDLHSELNLSSLELGDSALYFCASSVVGTGDTEAFFGQGTRLTVV.

A few counts support this clonotype. This chain uses TRBV7-3 with TRBJ2-7, with D perhaps TRBD1 or TRBD2 (7 bases each). Trimming took 0 bases from V and 6 from J, leaving 15 bases between them. Per the germline V gene, CDR1 is SGHTA and CDR2 is FQGTGA. The CDR3 spans 15 residues. The CDR3: CASSLTGGTVSEQYF. The CDR3 region has the DNA TGTGCCAGCAGCTTAACGGGGGGGACAGTCAGCGAGCAGTACTTC.

CDR3 bases: TGTGCCAGCAGTGAAGACGTAGTCCCCGGGGAGCTGTTTTTT. Encoded protein: CASSEDVVPGELFF. J is TRBJ2-2 and V is TRBV6-1; D gene ambiguous. CDR3 length equals 14 residues. Trimming cost V 1 base and J 6 bases, with 9 bases left between them. Germline V gene sequence: CDR1 MNHNS, CDR2 SASEGT.

CDR3 bases: TGTGCCAGCAGTTTGGGACCTTCCAACGTCCTGACTTTC. Protein sequence: CASSLGPSNVLTF. The rearrangement links TRBV28 to TRBJ2-6; D might be TRBD1 or TRBD2, each matching 5 bases. The germline V gene has CDR1 MDHEN and CDR2 SYDVKM. Trimming pared 3 bases from V and 8 bases from J, leaving 8 bases between. The CDR3 is 13 amino acids.

The chain carries TRBV7-9 and TRBJ2-7, with TRBD2 matching over 7 bases. V was clipped by 5 bases and J by 5 bases; unmatched bases: 9. The CDR3 totals 14 residues. CDR1 and CDR2 from the germline V gene are SEHNR and FQNEAQ (reference sequence). The CDR3: CASSPGREFDEQYF. CDR3 DNA: TGTGCCAGCAGCCCTGGGCGGGAGTTCGACGAGCAGTACTTC.

This clonotype was counted a few times. The chain couples TRBV27 to TRBJ1-5; no reliable D call. V lost 5 bases, J lost 4 bases, and 18 bases lay in between. This CDR3 spans 16 amino acids. The V gene's germline CDR1 is MNHEY and CDR2 SMNVEV (reference sequence). CDR3 sequence reads: CASSPNLLGGNQPQHF. The CDR3 DNA follows: TGTGCCAGCAGTCCAAACCTTTTGGGAGGGAATCAGCCCCAGCATTTT.

This chain links TRBV20-1 with TRBJ1-2; tentative D call: TRBD1 (5 bases). Germline V gene lookup returns CDR1 DFQATT and CDR2 SNEGSKA (reference sequence). The CDR3 extends over 14 amino acids. V was trimmed by 4 bases and J by 1 base, leaving 13 bases between them. The DNA of the CDR3 is TGCAGTGCTACTAGTGGGGACGGTAACTATGGCTACACCTTC. It encodes CSATSGDGNYGYTF.

This clonotype was counted only a few times. The V and J genes are TRBV7-9 and TRBJ1-4; no clear D. Trimming cost V 6 bases and J 6 bases, with 14 bases left between them. The CDR3 has 14 residues. Germline CDR1 and CDR2: SEHNR and FQNEAQ (reference sequence). The CDR3 loop reads CASRGVVGDEKLFF. Written as DNA, the CDR3 is TGTGCCAGCAGGGGAGTAGTTGGGGATGAAAAACTGTTTTTT.

The chain joins TRBV3-1 to TRBJ1-5; D gene ambiguous. The V end lost 0 bases, the J end lost 4 bases, and 10 bases lay between the germline ends. This CDR3 is 15 amino acids long. Germline-derived CDR1 and CDR2 are LGHDT and YNNKEL (reference sequence). The CDR3 reads CASSQDMSGNQPQHF. The CDR3 region has the DNA TGTGCCAGCAGCCAAGATATGTCCGGGAATCAGCCCCAGCATTTT.

This clonotype was observed at least ten times. This rearrangement joins TRBV20-1 to TRBJ2-4; D remains unclear. CDR1 and CDR2 (germline): DFQATT, SNEGSKA (reference sequence). CDR3 length: 13 residues. The V end lost 1 base, the J end lost 3 bases, and 7 bases lay between the germline ends. The CDR3 sequence is CSARARNKNIQYF. The CDR3 DNA sequence: TGCAGTGCTAGAGCGCGGAACAAAAACATTCAGTACTTC.

This clonotype appeared a few times. The rearrangement links TRBV10-3 to TRBJ2-2; 9 bases are a match to TRBD1. The CDR3 loop spans 18 amino acids. V lost 10 bases and J lost 7; bases outside the gene matches: 22. The V gene's germline CDR1 is ENHRY and CDR2 SYGVKD. The CDR3 loop reads CATRPMTGGRGSSGELFF. The CDR3 DNA sequence: TGTGCCACCCGACCCATGACAGGGGGTCGAGGGTCAAGCGGGGAGCTGTTTTTT.

J is TRBJ1-5 and V is TRBV6-6; TRBD1 is a possible D gene (6 bases). Trimming shortened V by 4 bases and J by 0 bases, and 10 bases separated the two germline ends. Germline lookup yields CDR1 MNHNY and CDR2 SVGAGI (reference sequence). The CDR3 has 15 amino acids. CDR3 coding DNA: TGTGCCAGCAGTTCGGGACACCATAGCAATCAGCCCCAGCATTTT. Translated: CASSSGHHSNQPQHF.

This clonotype was picked up a small number of times. This chain links TRBV6-2 or TRBV6-3 with TRBJ1-5; weak D call: TRBD1 (5 bases). Germline CDR1 reads MNHEY; CDR2 reads SVGEGT. This CDR3 has 14 amino acids. The V and J ends lost 2 bases and 5 bases respectively, with 10 bases between them. The CDR3 region has the DNA TGTGCCAGCAGTTACACGGGGGGAGATCAGCCCCAGCATTTT. This codes for CASSYTGGDQPQHF.

This clonotype was detected ten times or more. The chain employs TRBV12-3 or TRBV12-4 and TRBJ1-1, with 7 bases that match TRBD1. The length of the CDR3 is 13 residues. V gave up 7 bases and J gave up 4 bases; unmatched junction bases: 6. CDR3 in DNA: TGTGCCAGCATCTACGACAGGGCCACTGAAGCTTTCTTT. It yields the protein CASIYDRATEAFF.

This clonotype has a handful of counts. The J gene is TRBJ2-1, the V gene TRBV20-1; D is perhaps TRBD2 (5 bases). This CDR3 is built from 13 residues. Germline-derived CDR1 and CDR2 are DFQATT and SNEGSKA (reference sequence). The germline V and J ends were trimmed by 2 bases and 7 bases, with 12 bases remaining between them. This CDR3 is CSARFLLGNEQFF. In nucleotides, the CDR3 is TGCAGTGCTAGATTCCTACTAGGGAATGAGCAGTTCTTC.